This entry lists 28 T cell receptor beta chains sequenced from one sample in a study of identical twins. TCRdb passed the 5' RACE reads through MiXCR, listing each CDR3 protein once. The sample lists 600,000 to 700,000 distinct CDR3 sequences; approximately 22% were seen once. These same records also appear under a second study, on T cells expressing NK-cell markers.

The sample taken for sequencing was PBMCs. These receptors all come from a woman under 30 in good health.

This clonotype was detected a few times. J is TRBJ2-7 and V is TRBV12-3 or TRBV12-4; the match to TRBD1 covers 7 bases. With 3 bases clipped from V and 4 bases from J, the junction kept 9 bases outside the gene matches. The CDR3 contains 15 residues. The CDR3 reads CASSFGEGQPYEQYF. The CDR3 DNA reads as TGTGCCAGCAGTTTCGGAGAGGGACAGCCTTACGAGCAGTACTTC.

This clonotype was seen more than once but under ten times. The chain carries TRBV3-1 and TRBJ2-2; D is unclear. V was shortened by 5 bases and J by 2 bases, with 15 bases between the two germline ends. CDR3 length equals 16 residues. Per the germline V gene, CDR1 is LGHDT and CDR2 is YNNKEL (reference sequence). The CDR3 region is CASSTNGRINTGELFF. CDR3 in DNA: TGTGCCAGCAGCACCAATGGAAGAATTAACACCGGGGAGCTGTTTTTT.

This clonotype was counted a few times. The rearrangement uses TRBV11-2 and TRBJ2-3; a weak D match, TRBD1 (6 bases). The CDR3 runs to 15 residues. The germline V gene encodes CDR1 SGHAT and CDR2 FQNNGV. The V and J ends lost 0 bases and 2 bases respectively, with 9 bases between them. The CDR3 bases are TGTGCCAGCAGCTTAGAATGGACAGACACAGATACGCAGTATTTT. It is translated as CASSLEWTDTDTQYF. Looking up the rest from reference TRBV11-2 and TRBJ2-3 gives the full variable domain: EAGVAQSPRYKIIEKRQSVAFWCNPISGHATLYWYQQILGQGPKLLIQFQNNGVVDDSQLPKDRFSAERLKGVDSTLKIQPAKLEDSAVYLCASSLEWTDTDTQYFGPGTRLTVL.

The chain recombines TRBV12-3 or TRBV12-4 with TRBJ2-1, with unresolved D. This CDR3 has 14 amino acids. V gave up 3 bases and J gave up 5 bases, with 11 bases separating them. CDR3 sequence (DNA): TGTGCCAGCAGTTTGATCGATCCTAACAATGAGCAGTTCTTC. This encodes CASSLIDPNNEQFF.

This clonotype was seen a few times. This chain's CDR3 is CASSGVAGGREQFF. CDR3 DNA: TGTGCCAGCAGTGGGGTAGCGGGAGGAAGAGAGCAGTTCTTC. The chain combines TRBV25-1 with TRBJ2-1; TRBD2 matches 10 bases. Germline V gene lookup returns CDR1 MGHDK and CDR2 SYGVNS. Trimming removed 4 bases from V and 10 bases from J; junction bases left unmatched: 7. The CDR3 totals 14 residues.

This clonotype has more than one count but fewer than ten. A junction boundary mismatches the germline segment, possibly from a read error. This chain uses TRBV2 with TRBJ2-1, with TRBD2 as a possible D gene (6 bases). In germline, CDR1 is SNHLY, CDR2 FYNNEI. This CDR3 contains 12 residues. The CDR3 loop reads CASSNILASTIF. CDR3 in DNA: TGTGCCAGCAGCAATATACTAGCTAGCACGATCTTC. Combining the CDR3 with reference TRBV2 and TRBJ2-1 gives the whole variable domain EPEVTQTPSHQVTQMGQEVILRCVPISNHLYFYWYRQILGQKVEFLVSFYNNEISEKSEIFDDQFSVERPDGSNFTLKIRSTKLEDSAMYFCASSNILASTIFGPGTRLTVL.

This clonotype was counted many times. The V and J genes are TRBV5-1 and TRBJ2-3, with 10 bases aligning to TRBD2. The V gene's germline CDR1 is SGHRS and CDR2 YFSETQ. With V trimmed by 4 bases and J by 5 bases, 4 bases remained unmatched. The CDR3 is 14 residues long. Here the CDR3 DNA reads TGCGCCAGCAGCCTTCTAGCGGGAGAAGATACGCAGTATTTT. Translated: CASSLLAGEDTQYF. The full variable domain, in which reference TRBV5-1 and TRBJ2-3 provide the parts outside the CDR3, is KAGVTQTPRYLIKTRGQQVTLSCSPISGHRSVSWYQQTPGQGLQFLFEYFSETQRNKGNFPGRFSGRQFSNSRSEMNVSTLELGDSALYLCASSLLAGEDTQYFGPGTRLTVL.

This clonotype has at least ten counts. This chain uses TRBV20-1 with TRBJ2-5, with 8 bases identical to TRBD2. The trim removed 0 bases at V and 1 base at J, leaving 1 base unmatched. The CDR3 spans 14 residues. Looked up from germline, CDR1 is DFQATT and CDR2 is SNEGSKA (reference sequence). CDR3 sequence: CSARELAVQETQYF. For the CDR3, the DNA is TGCAGTGCTAGAGAACTAGCGGTCCAAGAGACCCAGTACTTC.

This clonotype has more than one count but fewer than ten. Here the CDR3 reads CASSQELGADEQYF. The CDR3 DNA reads as TGTGCCAGCAGCCAAGAGCTGGGGGCGGACGAGCAGTACTTC. The V and J genes are TRBV3-1 and TRBJ2-7; possibly TRBD1 for D (6 bases). CDR1 and CDR2 (germline): LGHDT, YNNKEL (reference sequence). Trimming took 0 bases from V and 5 from J, leaving 11 bases between them. The CDR3 has 14 amino acids.

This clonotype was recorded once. For the CDR3, the DNA is TGTGCCAGCACCAGACAGGGAGGTCTCACTGAAGCTTTCTTT. This translates into CASTRQGGLTEAFF. V gene TRBV27 combines with J gene TRBJ1-1; 7 nucleotides match TRBD1. This CDR3 has 14 amino acids. Germline V gene lookup returns CDR1 MNHEY and CDR2 SMNVEV (reference sequence). V was pared by 7 bases and J by 4 bases, with 9 bases of the junction left unmatched.

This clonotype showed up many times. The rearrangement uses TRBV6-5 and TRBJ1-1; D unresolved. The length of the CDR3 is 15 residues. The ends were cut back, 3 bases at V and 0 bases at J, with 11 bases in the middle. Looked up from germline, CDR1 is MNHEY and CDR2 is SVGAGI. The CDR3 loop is CASSYSISMNTEAFF. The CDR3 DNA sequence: TGTGCCAGCAGTTATAGCATCTCCATGAACACTGAAGCTTTCTTT.

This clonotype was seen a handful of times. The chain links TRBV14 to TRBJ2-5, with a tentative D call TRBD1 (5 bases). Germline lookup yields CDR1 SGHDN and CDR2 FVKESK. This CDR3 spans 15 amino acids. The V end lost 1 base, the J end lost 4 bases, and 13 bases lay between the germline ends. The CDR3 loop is CASSQGRQGGETQYF. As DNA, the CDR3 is TGTGCCAGCAGCCAAGGGCGTCAGGGTGGAGAGACCCAGTACTTC.

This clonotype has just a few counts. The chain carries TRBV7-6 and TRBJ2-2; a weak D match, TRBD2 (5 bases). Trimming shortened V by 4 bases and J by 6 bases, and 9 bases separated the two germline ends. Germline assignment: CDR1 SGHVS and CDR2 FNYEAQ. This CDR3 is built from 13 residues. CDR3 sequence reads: CASSSRVPGELFF. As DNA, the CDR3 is TGTGCCAGCAGCTCGAGGGTGCCCGGGGAGCTGTTTTTT.

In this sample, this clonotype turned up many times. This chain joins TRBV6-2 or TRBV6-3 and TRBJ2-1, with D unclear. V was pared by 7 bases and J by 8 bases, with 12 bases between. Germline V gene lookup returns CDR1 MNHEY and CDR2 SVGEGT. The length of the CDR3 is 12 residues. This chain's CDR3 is CASTLSHYEQFF. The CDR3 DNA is TGTGCCAGCACCCTGTCCCATTATGAGCAGTTCTTC.

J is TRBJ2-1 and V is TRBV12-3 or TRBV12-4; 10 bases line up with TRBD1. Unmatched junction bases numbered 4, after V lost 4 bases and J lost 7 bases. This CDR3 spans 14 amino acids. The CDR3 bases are TGTGCCAGCAGTTCCTGGGACAGGGGTAATGAGCAGTTCTTC. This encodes CASSSWDRGNEQFF.

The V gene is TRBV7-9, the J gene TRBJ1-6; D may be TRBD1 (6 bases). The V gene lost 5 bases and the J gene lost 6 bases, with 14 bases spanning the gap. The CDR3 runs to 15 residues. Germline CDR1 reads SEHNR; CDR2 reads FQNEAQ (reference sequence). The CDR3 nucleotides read TGTGCCAGCAGCGTCGGCACAGGGCCTAATTCACCCCTCCACTTT. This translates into CASSVGTGPNSPLHF.

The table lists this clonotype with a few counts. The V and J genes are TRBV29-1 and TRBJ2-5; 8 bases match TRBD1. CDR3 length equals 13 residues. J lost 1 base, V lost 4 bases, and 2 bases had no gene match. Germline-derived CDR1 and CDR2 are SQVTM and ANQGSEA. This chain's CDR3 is CSVATGAQETQYF. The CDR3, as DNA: TGCAGCGTTGCGACAGGGGCCCAAGAGACCCAGTACTTC.

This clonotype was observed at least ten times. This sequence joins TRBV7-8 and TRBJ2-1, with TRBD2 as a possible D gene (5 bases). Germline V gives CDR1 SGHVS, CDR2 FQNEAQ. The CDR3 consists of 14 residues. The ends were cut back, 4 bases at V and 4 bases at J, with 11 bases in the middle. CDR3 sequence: CASSSLGGYNEQFF. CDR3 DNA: TGTGCCAGCAGCTCCCTCGGCGGGTACAATGAGCAGTTCTTC.

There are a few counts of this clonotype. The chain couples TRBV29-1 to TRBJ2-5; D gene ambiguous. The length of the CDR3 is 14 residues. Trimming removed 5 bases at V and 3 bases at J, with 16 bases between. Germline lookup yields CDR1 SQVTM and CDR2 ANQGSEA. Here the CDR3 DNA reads TGCAGCGTTATACCGGTGGCGAGAAAAGAGACCCAGTACTTC. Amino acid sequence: CSVIPVARKETQYF.

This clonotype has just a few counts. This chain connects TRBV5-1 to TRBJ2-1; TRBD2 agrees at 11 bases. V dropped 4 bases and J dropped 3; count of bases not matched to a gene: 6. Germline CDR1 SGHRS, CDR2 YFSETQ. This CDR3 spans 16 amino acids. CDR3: CASSPFLAGGYNEQFF. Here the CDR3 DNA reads TGCGCCAGCAGCCCTTTTCTAGCGGGGGGCTACAATGAGCAGTTCTTC.

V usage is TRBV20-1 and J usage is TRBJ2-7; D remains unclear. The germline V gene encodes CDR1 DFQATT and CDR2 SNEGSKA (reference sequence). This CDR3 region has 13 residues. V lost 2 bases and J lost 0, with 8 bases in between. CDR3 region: CSARTVISYEQYF. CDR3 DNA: TGCAGTGCTAGAACCGTCATCTCCTACGAGCAGTACTTC.

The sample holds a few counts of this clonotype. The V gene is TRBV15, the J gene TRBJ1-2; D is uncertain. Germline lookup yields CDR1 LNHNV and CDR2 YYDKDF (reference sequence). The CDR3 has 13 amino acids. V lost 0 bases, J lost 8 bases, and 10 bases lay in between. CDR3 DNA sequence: TGTGCCACCAGCAGAGATGAGGCGGAGGGCTACACCTTC. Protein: CATSRDEAEGYTF.

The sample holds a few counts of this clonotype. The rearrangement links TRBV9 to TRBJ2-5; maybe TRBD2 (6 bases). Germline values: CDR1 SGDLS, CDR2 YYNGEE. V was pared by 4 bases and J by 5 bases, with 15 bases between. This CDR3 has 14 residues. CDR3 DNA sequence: TGTGCCAGCAGCCCGAGTGGGGGGTTGGAGACCCAGTACTTC. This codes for CASSPSGGLETQYF.

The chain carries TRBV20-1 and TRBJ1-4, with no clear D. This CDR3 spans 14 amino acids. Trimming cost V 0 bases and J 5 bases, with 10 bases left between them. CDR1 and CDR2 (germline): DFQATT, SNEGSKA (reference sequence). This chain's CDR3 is CSARDVGENEKLFF. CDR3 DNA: TGCAGTGCTAGAGATGTGGGTGAAAATGAAAAACTGTTTTTT.

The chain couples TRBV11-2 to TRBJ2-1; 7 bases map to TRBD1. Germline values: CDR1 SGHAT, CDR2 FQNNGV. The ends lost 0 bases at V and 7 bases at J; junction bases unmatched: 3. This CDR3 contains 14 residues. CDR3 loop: CASSLEWGQNEQFF. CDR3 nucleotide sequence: TGTGCCAGCAGCTTAGAATGGGGACAGAATGAGCAGTTCTTC.

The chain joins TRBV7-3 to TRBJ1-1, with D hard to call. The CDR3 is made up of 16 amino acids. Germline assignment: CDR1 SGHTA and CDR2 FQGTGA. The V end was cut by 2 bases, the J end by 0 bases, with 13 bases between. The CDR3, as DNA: TGTGCCAGCAGCTTACACGGGCCCGCCATGAACACTGAAGCTTTCTTT. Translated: CASSLHGPAMNTEAFF.

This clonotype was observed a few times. The DNA for the CDR3 is TGCAGTGCTAGGCTCGGGGGATCTAATGAAAAACTGTTTTTT. Its translation: CSARLGGSNEKLFF. The rearrangement links TRBV20-1 to TRBJ1-4; a possible D gene is TRBD1 (5 bases). Germline V lookup: CDR1 DFQATT, CDR2 SNEGSKA (reference sequence). The CDR3 spans 14 residues. The germline V and J ends were trimmed by 3 bases and 3 bases, with 11 bases remaining between them.

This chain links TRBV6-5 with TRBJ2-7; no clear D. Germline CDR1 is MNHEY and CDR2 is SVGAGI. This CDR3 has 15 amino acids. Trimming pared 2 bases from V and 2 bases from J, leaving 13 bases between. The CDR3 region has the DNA TGTGCCAGCAGTTACCTACGATCCACCCCCTACGAGCAGTACTTC. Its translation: CASSYLRSTPYEQYF.